This TCR beta chain was retrieved from a study of cytomegalovirus exposure and HLA in healthy donors. General observations from the study: Presence/absence analyses rested on an assumption that sequencing depth was roughly uniform across donors.

The CDR3 runs to 14 residues. Trimming cost V 3 bases and J 3 bases; bases outside gene matches: 4. Germline V lookup: CDR1 SGHRS, CDR2 YFSETQ. Comments on this clone: Its cognate antigen is unknown.

Vbeta (60) and Jbeta (13) primers were used in the PCR. Some clones are missing from TCRdb's copy, which holds only in-frame ones; the method was immunoSEQ multiplex PCR. Of some 110,000 clones listed, 81% are singletons. The V and J genes are TRBV5-1 and TRBJ1-1; 8 bases agree with TRBD1. This TCR derives from a woman aged 25 to 39 in good health and CMV-seronegative. The sequenced sample consisted of PBMCs. The DNA for the CDR3 is TGCGCCAGCAGCTCCCGGACAGGGCACACTGAAGCTTTCTTT. Translating it yields CASSSRTGHTEAFF.